Listed below are T cell receptor beta chains from one sample, sequenced in a study of T cell changes during pregnancy in multiple sclerosis. Sequencing used immunoSEQ multiplex PCR; TCRdb keeps in-frame clones, though not all of them. The data show fewer than 50,000 clones, 92% seen once. Sequencing used CD4+ T cells from peripheral blood mononuclear cells, obtained in the second trimester of pregnancy. The receptors here all came from a female donor in good health, enrolled as a control in a pregnancy study. Both conserved end residues are part of each CDR3. The D gene is left open where the match is weak. Rows may omit the clone size; those that give it use once, few, many or a size class.

j_call v_call d_call cdr3_length clone_size cdr3_nt cdr3_aa
TRBJ2-3 TRBV7-2 TRBD2 16 NA TGTGCCAGCAGCCCAAGACTAGCGGGGGGGTCAGATACGCAGTATTTT CASSPRLAGGSDTQYF
TRBJ2-7 TRBV7-3 NA 14 NA TGTGCCAGCAGCTTAAGTGCAGGTTTATACGAGCAGTACTTC CASSLSAGLYEQYF
TRBJ1-5 TRBV7-2 NA 16 NA TGTGCCAGCAGTTTATCCCGACGAGGGAGCAATCAGCCCCAGCATTTT CASSLSRRGSNQPQHF
TRBJ1-1 TRBV2 TRBD1 15 NA TGTGCCAGCAGTGAACTTACAGGGGAGGTCACTGAAGCTTTCTTT CASSELTGEVTEAFF
TRBJ1-2 TRBV9 TRBD1 19 NA TGTGCCAGCAGCGCGACAGCCCCTGTCCGGGACAGGGTTTACTATGGCTACACCTTC CASSATAPVRDRVYYGYTF
TRBJ2-2 TRBV11-3 TRBD2 15 once TGTGCCAGCAGCTTTTCAGCGGGGGGGCCCGGGGAGCTGTTTTTT CASSFSAGGPGELFF
TRBJ2-7 TRBV18 TRBD1 15 NA TGTGCCAGCTCACCGGGACAGGGGCAGACCTACGAGCAGTACTTC CASSPGQGQTYEQYF
TRBJ1-2 TRBV11-3 NA 13 NA TGTGCCAGCAGTTCTCCTGCTAACTATGGCTACACCTTC CASSSPANYGYTF
TRBJ2-7 TRBV7-2 TRBD1 15 NA TGTGCCAGCAGCTTAGGACAGGGGACCTTCTACGAGCAGTACTTC CASSLGQGTFYEQYF
TRBJ1-5 TRBV18 TRBD1 16 NA TGTGCCAGCTCACCTGCAGAGGGGGCCCGCAATCAGCCCCAGCATTTT CASSPAEGARNQPQHF
TRBJ1-5 TRBV7-9 TRBD1 15 NA TGTGCCAGCAGTAGGGGACAGGGTTTTTATCAGCCCCAGCATTTT CASSRGQGFYQPQHF
TRBJ1-1 TRBV2 TRBD1 14 NA TGTGCCAGCAGTGAAGCGGACAGGGGGATAAAAGCTTTCTTT CASSEADRGIKAFF
TRBJ2-3 TRBV11-3 TRBD1 15 NA TGTGCCAGCAGCTCCAGACAGGGAAGCACAGATACGCAGTATTTT CASSSRQGSTDTQYF